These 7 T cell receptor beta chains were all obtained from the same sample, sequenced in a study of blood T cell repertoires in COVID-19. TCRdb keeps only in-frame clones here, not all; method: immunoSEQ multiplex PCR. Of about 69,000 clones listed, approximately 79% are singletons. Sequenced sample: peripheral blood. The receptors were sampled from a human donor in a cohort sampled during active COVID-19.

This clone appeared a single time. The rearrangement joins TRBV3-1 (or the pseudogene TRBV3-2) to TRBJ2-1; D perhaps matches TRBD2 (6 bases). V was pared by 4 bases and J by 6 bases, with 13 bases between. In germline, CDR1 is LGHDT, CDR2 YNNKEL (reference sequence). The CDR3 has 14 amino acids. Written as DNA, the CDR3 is TGTGCCAGCAGCCCTAGCGACAGTCGCAATGAGCAGTTCTTC. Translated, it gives CASSPSDSRNEQFF.

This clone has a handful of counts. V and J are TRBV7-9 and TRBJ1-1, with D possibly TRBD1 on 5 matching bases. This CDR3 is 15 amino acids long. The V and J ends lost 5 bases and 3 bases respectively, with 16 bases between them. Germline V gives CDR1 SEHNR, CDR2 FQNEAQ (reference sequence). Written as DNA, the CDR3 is TGTGCCAGCAGCCCCCGTGGGGGGTCGGACACTGAAGCTTTCTTT. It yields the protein CASSPRGGSDTEAFF.

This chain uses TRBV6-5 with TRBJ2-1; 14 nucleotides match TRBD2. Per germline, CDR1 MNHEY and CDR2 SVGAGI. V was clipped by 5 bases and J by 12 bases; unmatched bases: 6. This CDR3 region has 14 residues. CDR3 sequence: CASSNGLAGGVQFF. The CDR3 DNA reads TGTGCCAGCAGTAACGGACTAGCGGGGGGAGTGCAGTTCTTC.

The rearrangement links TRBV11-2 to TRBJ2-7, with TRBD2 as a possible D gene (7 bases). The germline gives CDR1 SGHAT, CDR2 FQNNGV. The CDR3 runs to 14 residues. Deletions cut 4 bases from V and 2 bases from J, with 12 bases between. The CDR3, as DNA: TGTGCCAGCAGCTCCGGGGGGCCCCCCTACGAGCAGTACTTC. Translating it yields CASSSGGPPYEQYF.

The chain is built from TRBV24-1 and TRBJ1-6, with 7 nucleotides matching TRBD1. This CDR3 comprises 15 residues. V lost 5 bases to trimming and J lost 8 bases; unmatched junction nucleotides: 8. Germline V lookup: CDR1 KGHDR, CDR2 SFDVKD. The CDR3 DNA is TGTGCCACCAGTGGAGGACAGGTTTTATATTCACCCCTCCACTTT. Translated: CATSGGQVLYSPLHF.

Here the CDR3 DNA reads TGTGCCAGCACTAACGGGCAGGGCTCCCTCTATGGCTACACCTTC. It encodes CASTNGQGSLYGYTF. The chain uses TRBV6-5 and TRBJ1-2; a weak D match, TRBD1 (5 bases). Per germline, CDR1 MNHEY and CDR2 SVGAGI. V was trimmed by 7 bases and J by 4 bases, leaving 19 bases between them. The CDR3 loop spans 15 amino acids.

The CDR3 DNA reads TGTGCCAGCACCAAGGGGCTCTCTGGGGCCAACGTCCTGACTTTC. Its translation: CASTKGLSGANVLTF. The chain recombines TRBV7-8 with TRBJ2-6, with D possibly being TRBD1 (5 bases). Trimming cost V 7 bases and J 0 bases, with 10 bases left between them. The CDR3 contains 15 residues. Per germline, CDR1 SGHVS and CDR2 FQNEAQ.